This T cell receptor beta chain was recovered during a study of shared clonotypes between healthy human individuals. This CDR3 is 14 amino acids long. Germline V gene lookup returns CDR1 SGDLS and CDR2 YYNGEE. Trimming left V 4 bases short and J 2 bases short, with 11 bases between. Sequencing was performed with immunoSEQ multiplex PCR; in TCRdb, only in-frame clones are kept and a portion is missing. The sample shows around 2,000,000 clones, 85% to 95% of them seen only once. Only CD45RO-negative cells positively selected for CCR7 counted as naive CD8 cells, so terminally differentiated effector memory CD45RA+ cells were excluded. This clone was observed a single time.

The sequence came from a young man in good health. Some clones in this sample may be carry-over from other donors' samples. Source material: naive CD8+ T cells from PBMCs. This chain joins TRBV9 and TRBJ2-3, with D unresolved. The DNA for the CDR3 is TGTGCCAGCAGCCCGCCTGGGAACACAGATACGCAGTATTTT. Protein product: CASSPPGNTDTQYF.